A selection of T cell receptor beta chains follows, all from one sample in a study of blood T cells in healthy people across ages. TCRdb re-called the 5' RACE reads through MiXCR, storing one row per CDR3 protein. The sample has some 880,000 distinct CDR3 sequences; about 34% are singletons. Sequenced input: blood. These receptors originate from a man between 18 and 29 years old in good health. The CDR3 runs from the conserved cysteine through the conserved F or W. Fields, in order: clone size, V gene, D gene, J gene, CDR3 DNA, CDR3 protein. A D gene is named only where the DNA matches it firmly. For some rows the clone size is stated as once, few or many, or as a class when expanded; others skip it.

>-|TRBV5-1|-|TRBJ2-1
TGCGCCAGCAGCTTGGCCGTAATAGACAATGAGCAGTTCTTC
CASSLAVIDNEQFF
>-|TRBV5-1|TRBD1|TRBJ1-4
TGCGCCAGCAGCCTGGGACAGGGATTTGAAAAACTGTTTTTT
CASSLGQGFEKLFF
>-|TRBV10-2|-|TRBJ1-4
TGCGCCAGCAGGGAGTCGATGAGGGATGAAAAACTGTTTTTT
CASRESMRDEKLFF
>few|TRBV13|-|TRBJ2-6
TGTGCCAGCAGCTTACTCAACAGGGCTGGGGCCAACGTCCTGACTTTC
CASSLLNRAGANVLTF
>-|TRBV5-1|-|TRBJ1-3
TGCGCCAGCAACCCAGATCCCTCTGGAAACACCATATATTTT
CASNPDPSGNTIYF
>-|TRBV20-1|TRBD2|TRBJ2-7
TGCAGTGCTCGTAGCGGGGGGGAGTCCGAGCAGTACTTC
CSARSGGESEQYF
>-|TRBV5-5|-|TRBJ2-5
TGTGCCAGCAGCTTGGTCCCCGCCGGGCGGTACAATGAGCAGTACTTC
CASSLVPAGRYNEQYF
>-|TRBV29-1|-|TRBJ1-1
TGCAGCGTCTCCCCGGATGGGCAGGACACTGAAGCTTTCTTT
CSVSPDGQDTEAFF
>many|TRBV15|-|TRBJ2-3
TGTGCCACCAGCAGAGTTGGAGATACGCAGTATTTT
CATSRVGDTQYF
>-|TRBV9|-|TRBJ1-1
TGTGCCAGCAGCGTAGGAAGGAGGAACACTGAAGCTTTCTTT
CASSVGRRNTEAFF
>-|TRBV5-5|-|TRBJ2-5
TGTGCCAGCAGCTCCGCAGGACTTCAAGAGACCCAGTACTTC
CASSSAGLQETQYF
>-|TRBV6-2/TRBV6-3|TRBD1|TRBJ2-1
TGTGCCAGCAGTCCAACAAGGGGACAGGGATACAATGAGCAGTTCTTC
CASSPTRGQGYNEQFF
>-|TRBV4-1|-|TRBJ1-6
TGCGCCAGCAGCCCCCCTTCGGGTTCTTCACCCCTCCACTTT
CASSPPSGSSPLHF
>few|TRBV7-2|TRBD2|TRBJ2-7
TGTGCCAGCAGCTTAGATGGCGGGGGGCCCTCCTACGAGCAGTACTTC
CASSLDGGGPSYEQYF
>-|TRBV27|-|TRBJ1-1
TGTGCCAGCAGTTCGTACAGGGAAGCTTTCTTT
CASSSYREAFF
>few|TRBV12-3/TRBV12-4|TRBD2|TRBJ2-5
TGTGCCAGCAGTTTTCTTGGTAGCGGGGGCCGGGAGACCCAGTACTTC
CASSFLGSGGRETQYF